This TCR beta chain came from a study of CD8+ T cells in alopecia areata. RNA was isolated and reverse transcribed to cDNA, the sequencing template. The method was immunoSEQ multiplex PCR; TCRdb's version includes in-frame clones alone and lacks a portion of them. The sample holds 150,000 to 200,000 clones, 50% to 70% seen once. Whole-study findings and limits: Mice showed TCR sharing more clearly than patients did, possibly owing to HLA.

It was from PBMCs that CD4+ and CD8+ T cells were sorted. A remark on this clone: What it binds is not known.

The CDR3 is made up of 16 amino acids. The ends were cut back, 3 bases at V and 0 bases at J, with 18 bases in the middle. The germline gives CDR1 GTSNPN, CDR2 SVGIG (reference sequence). The input for sequencing was CD4+ T cells sorted from blood, taken at week 0. The chain couples TRBV30 to TRBJ2-7, with no clear D. The TCR comes from a human donor with alopecia areata. The CDR3 sequence is CAWSHPDPAPSYEQYF. DNA for the CDR3: TGTGCCTGGAGCCACCCGGACCCAGCGCCCTCCTACGAGCAGTACTTC.